The 23 T cell receptor beta chains listed next were all sequenced from one sample in a study of graft-versus-host responses after intestinal transplantation. Clones were sequenced by immunoSEQ multiplex PCR, and TCRdb holds only the in-frame ones, with some missing. The data contain 6,400 or so clones, approximately 90% of them singletons. Material: PBMCs, obtained around 90 days after transplant. These receptors all stem from a human patient who received an intestinal transplant, so some T cells may come from the graft donor.

This clone was recorded a few times. This rearrangement joins TRBV19 to TRBJ1-1, with a tentative D call TRBD1 (5 bases). There are 18 residues in the CDR3. The V gene lost 4 bases and the J gene lost 0 bases, with 21 bases spanning the gap. Germline lookup yields CDR1 LNHDA and CDR2 SQIVND (reference sequence). CDR3 sequence reads: CASSTDWDALAMNTEAFF. CDR3 bases: TGTGCCAGTAGTACAGACTGGGACGCCCTAGCCATGAACACTGAAGCTTTCTTT.

This chain joins TRBV12-2 and TRBJ2-3; no DNA check was done on the table's D call, TRBD2. TRBV12-2 is an annotated pseudogene. This CDR3 region has 12 residues. This CDR3 is CASRLLADTQYF. The CDR3, as DNA: TGTGCAAGTCGCTTACTAGCAGATACGCAGTATTTT.

The chain couples TRBV11-2 to TRBJ2-3; tentative D call: TRBD1 (5 bases). The CDR3 spans 14 residues. With 5 bases removed from V and 4 bases from J, the gap between germline ends came to 13 bases. Germline CDR1 reads SGHAT; CDR2 reads FQNNGV. CDR3 sequence (DNA): TGTGCCAGCAGCCTGGGGTGGGGCCCAGATACGCAGTATTTT. The encoded protein is CASSLGWGPDTQYF.

The V gene is TRBV5-4, the J gene TRBJ1-5; a possible D gene is TRBD1 (5 bases). CDR1 and CDR2 (germline): SGHNT, YYREEE (reference sequence). V lost 2 bases and J 7 bases, leaving 13 bases between the germline ends. The CDR3 consists of 14 residues. CDR3 loop: CASSFRGFSQPQHF. In DNA form, the CDR3 reads TGTGCCAGCAGCTTCCGGGGCTTTAGCCAGCCCCAGCATTTT.

The rearrangement links TRBV11-3 to TRBJ2-2, with 8 bases fitting TRBD2. V trimming: 4 bases; J trimming: 4 bases; junction bases outside the gene matches: 8. This CDR3 spans 16 amino acids. Germline V lookup: CDR1 SGHNT, CDR2 YENEEA. Written as DNA, the CDR3 is TGTGCCAGCAGCTCCACCGGGACTAGGGGCACCGGGGAGCTGTTTTTT. It encodes CASSSTGTRGTGELFF.

The chain combines TRBV7-2 with TRBJ2-2; no firm D call. This CDR3 is 15 amino acids long. V lost 7 bases and J lost 4, with 16 bases in between. Germline V gives CDR1 SGHTA, CDR2 FQGNSA. This CDR3 is CASNFRDRTTGELFF. CDR3 nucleotides: TGTGCCAGCAATTTCCGAGACCGCACCACCGGGGAGCTGTTTTTT.

This clone was observed a handful of times. The chain employs TRBV6-5 and TRBJ2-1; TRBD2 matches 10 bases. V lost 3 bases to trimming and J lost 4 bases; unmatched junction nucleotides: 3. The CDR3 has 15 residues. CDR1 and CDR2 from the germline V gene are MNHEY and SVGAGI. CDR3 DNA sequence: TGTGCCAGCAGTTATAGCGGGGGGTCATACAATGAGCAGTTCTTC. As protein: CASSYSGGSYNEQFF.

The chain links TRBV9 to TRBJ2-5; 7 bases fit TRBD2. From germline, CDR1 is SGDLS and CDR2 YYNGEE. The length of the CDR3 is 15 residues. The V segment lost 0 bases and the J segment 1 base; nucleotides outside the gene matches: 3. CDR3 residues: CASSVEGGVQETQYF. CDR3 DNA sequence: TGTGCCAGCAGCGTAGAGGGAGGGGTCCAAGAGACCCAGTACTTC.

The chain combines TRBV27 with TRBJ1-1; D is undetermined. Trimming shortened V by 6 bases and J by 2 bases, and 13 bases separated the two germline ends. Looked up from germline, CDR1 is MNHEY and CDR2 is SMNVEV (reference sequence). The CDR3 runs to 14 residues. The CDR3 DNA follows: TGTGCCAGCAGGGTCCAAAAGGCCAACACTGAAGCTTTCTTT. This translates into CASRVQKANTEAFF.

This rearrangement joins TRBV11-2 to TRBJ2-5; no clear D. V shed 3 bases and J shed 2 bases, with 7 bases lying between them. The germline CDR1 and CDR2 sequences are SGHAT and FQNNGV. This CDR3 spans 13 amino acids. The CDR3 reads CASSFWVQETQYF. The CDR3 nucleotides read TGTGCCAGCAGCTTTTGGGTTCAAGAGACCCAGTACTTC.

The table lists this clone with a count of one. The V and J genes are TRBV6-4 and TRBJ2-7; the D is unclear. Between the trimmed V and J ends, which lost 6 bases and 4 bases, there was a span of 19 bases. Germline loops: CDR1 MRHNA, CDR2 SNTAGT. This CDR3 has 15 amino acids. The CDR3 is CASSPLPKPTYEQYV. CDR3 nucleotides: TGTGCCAGCAGCCCCTTACCTAAACCTACTTACGAGCAGTACGTC.

The CDR3 bases are TGTGCCAGCACTGTCAGGGGGCTGGGGAACGAGCAGTACTTC. It encodes CASTVRGLGNEQYF. The rearrangement joins TRBV2 to TRBJ2-7; 8 bases align to TRBD1. In germline, CDR1 is SNHLY, CDR2 FYNNEI. The CDR3 is 14 residues long. With 7 bases clipped from V and 5 bases from J, the junction kept 10 bases outside the gene matches. Full variable domain (missing parts from reference TRBV2 and TRBJ2-7): EPEVTQTPSHQVTQMGQEVILRCVPISNHLYFYWYRQILGQKVEFLVSFYNNEISEKSEIFDDQFSVERPDGSNFTLKIRSTKLEDSAMYFCASTVRGLGNEQYFGPGTRLTVT.

This chain connects TRBV19 to TRBJ2-1; D is undetermined. Germline V lookup: CDR1 LNHDA, CDR2 SQIVND (reference sequence). CDR3 length equals 18 residues. With 3 bases removed from V and 4 bases from J, the gap between germline ends came to 22 bases. Here the CDR3 DNA reads TGTGCCAGTAGTATCCTCGACACCATCCATAGTTCATACAATGAGCAGTTCTTC. Residues: CASSILDTIHSSYNEQFF.

The DNA for the CDR3 is TGTGCCAGCAGTTTGATGGGCGAGCAGTACTTC. It translates to CASSLMGEQYF. The rearrangement links TRBV28 to TRBJ2-7; D uncertain. Trimming cost V 3 bases and J 6 bases, with 6 bases left between them. Germline V CDR1 and CDR2: MDHEN, SYDVKM. The CDR3 totals 11 residues. Variable domain in full (rest from reference TRBV28 and TRBJ2-7): DVKVTQSSRYLVKRTGEKVFLECVQDMDHENMFWYRQDPGLGLRLIYFSYDVKMKEKGDIPEGYSVSREKKERFSLILESASTNQTSMYLCASSLMGEQYFGPGTRLTVT.

The chain recombines TRBV28 with TRBJ1-2; TRBD1 is a possible D gene (5 bases). CDR3 size: 14 residues. Germline CDR1 and CDR2: MDHEN and SYDVKM. The V end was cut by 4 bases, the J end by 5 bases, with 14 bases between. CDR3 bases: TGTGCCAGCAGTTCAGACCCAGGGTTGTATGGCTACACCTTC. Translated: CASSSDPGLYGYTF.

This clone was observed once. The rearrangement links TRBV7-9 to TRBJ2-1; 7 bases align to TRBD1. V was pared by 4 bases and J by 0 bases, with 9 bases of the junction left unmatched. Germline lookup yields CDR1 SEHNR and CDR2 FQNEAQ (reference sequence). CDR3 length equals 17 residues. This CDR3 reads CASSSSGTALSYNEQFF. In DNA form, the CDR3 reads TGTGCCAGCAGCTCTTCCGGGACAGCGCTCTCCTACAATGAGCAGTTCTTC.

The CDR3 DNA is TGTGCCAGCAGCTTTGGAATAGGGAGTCCCCAGTACTTC. It specifies CASSFGIGSPQYF. V usage is TRBV5-4 and J usage is TRBJ2-5; D possibly corresponds to TRBD2 (5 bases). V gave up 2 bases and J gave up 9 bases, with 14 bases separating them. Per the germline V gene, CDR1 is SGHNT and CDR2 is YYREEE (reference sequence). This CDR3 contains 13 residues.

The V gene is TRBV9, the J gene TRBJ2-1; the D gene could be TRBD1 or TRBD2 (5 bases each). Per germline, CDR1 SGDLS and CDR2 YYNGEE. CDR3 length: 15 residues. Trimming left V 2 bases short and J 2 bases short, with 11 bases between. In nucleotides, the CDR3 is TGTGCCAGCAGCGTTGCAGGGACCGCCTACAATGAGCAGTTCTTC. Amino acids: CASSVAGTAYNEQFF.

The chain uses TRBV28 and TRBJ1-2, with a tentative D call TRBD1 (5 bases). CDR1 and CDR2 (germline): MDHEN, SYDVKM. Trimming cost V 6 bases and J 1 base, with 9 bases left between them. The CDR3 totals 13 residues. The CDR3 here is CASSNRLNYGYTF. In nucleotides, the CDR3 is TGTGCCAGCAGCAACAGGCTTAACTATGGCTACACCTTC.

The genes are TRBV4-3 and TRBJ1-2; D gene ambiguous. This CDR3 comprises 15 residues. CDR1 and CDR2 from the germline V gene are LGHNA and YSLEER. Trimming pared 3 bases from V and 8 bases from J, leaving 19 bases between. CDR3 sequence: CASSQEPRTVGGYTF. As DNA, the CDR3 is TGCGCCAGCAGCCAGGAACCCAGGACGGTCGGGGGCTACACCTTC.

DNA for the CDR3: TGTGCCAGCAGCTCCTACGCCAGGGCCACTGAAGCTTTCTTT. Translated, it gives CASSSYARATEAFF. V gene TRBV9 combines with J gene TRBJ1-1, with a tentative D call TRBD1 (5 bases). Trimming pared 4 bases from V and 4 bases from J, leaving 14 bases between. The V gene's germline CDR1 is SGDLS and CDR2 YYNGEE. CDR3 length equals 14 residues.

This clone was observed a handful of times. The V gene is TRBV19, the J gene TRBJ2-7; D may match TRBD1 or TRBD2 (5 bases each). There are 14 residues in the CDR3. The ends were cut back, 5 bases at V and 1 base at J, with 12 bases in the middle. Per the germline V gene, CDR1 is LNHDA and CDR2 is SQIVND (reference sequence). CDR3 coding DNA: TGTGCCAGTAGTCCCGGGACGTCTTCCTACGAGCAGTACTTC. It codes for CASSPGTSSYEQYF.

The chain is built from TRBV9 and TRBJ1-2, with 8 nucleotides matching TRBD1. V was clipped by 4 bases and J by 4 bases; unmatched bases: 9. The CDR3 runs 15 residues. Germline V lookup: CDR1 SGDLS, CDR2 YYNGEE. CDR3 nucleotides: TGTGCCAGCAGCACTGGGGGACAGGAGTCCTATGGCTACACCTTC. Translated: CASSTGGQESYGYTF. Full variable domain (rest looked up from reference TRBV9 and TRBJ1-2): DSGVTQTPKHLITATGQRVTLRCSPRSGDLSVYWYQQSLDQGLQFLIQYYNGEERAKGNILERFSAQQFPDLHSELNLSSLELGDSALYFCASSTGGQESYGYTFGSGTRLTVV.